Listed here are 12 T cell receptor beta chains from one sample, sequenced in a study of identical twins. TCRdb ran MiXCR on the 5' RACE reads and lists one entry per CDR3 protein. The sample lists about 240,000 distinct CDR3 sequences; more than 9% were seen once. The sample was memory T cells sorted from blood. The receptors here all came from a man between 50 and 59 years old in good health.

This clonotype was counted only a few times. This chain uses TRBV5-6 with TRBJ2-1; 9 bases line up with TRBD1. CDR1 and CDR2 (germline): SGHDT, YYEEEE. The V and J ends lost 0 bases and 5 bases, in that order; junction bases with no gene match: 9. CDR3 size: 17 residues. The CDR3 DNA sequence: TGTGCCAGCAGCTTGGTTGTTTGGGACAGGGTTAACAATGAGCAGTTCTTC. Translating it yields CASSLVVWDRVNNEQFF.

The chain links TRBV27 to TRBJ2-2; D is undetermined. Germline V gene sequence: CDR1 MNHEY, CDR2 SMNVEV (reference sequence). CDR3 length equals 17 residues. Trimming took off 4 bases at V and 3 bases at J, with 18 bases between the two ends. Here the CDR3 reads CASSSPGVWPYTGELFF. The CDR3 bases are TGTGCCAGCAGTTCCCCGGGCGTATGGCCATACACCGGGGAGCTGTTTTTT.

DNA of the CDR3: TGTGCCAGTAGTCACAGGGGGTCGGGAACAGATACGCAGTATTTT. Translated, it gives CASSHRGSGTDTQYF. The chain employs TRBV19 and TRBJ2-3, with 8 bases identical to TRBD1. Looked up from germline, CDR1 is LNHDA and CDR2 is SQIVND (reference sequence). The CDR3 covers 15 residues. V lost 5 bases, J lost 3 bases, and 7 bases stayed unmatched.

In its sample, this clonotype was seen a few times. The chain links TRBV7-9 to TRBJ1-6; weak D call: TRBD1 (5 bases). Trimming shortened V by 3 bases and J by 5 bases, and 8 bases separated the two germline ends. The CDR3 loop spans 14 amino acids. The germline gives CDR1 SEHNR, CDR2 FQNEAQ (reference sequence). CDR3 nucleotides: TGTGCCAGCAGCTTTGGACACAATAATTCACCCCTCCACTTT. Translation gives CASSFGHNNSPLHF.

In its sample, this clonotype ranks as medium-sized (0.01 to 0.1%). This chain joins TRBV12-3 or TRBV12-4 and TRBJ2-3; D tentatively reads TRBD1 or TRBD2 (5 bases each). This CDR3 has 16 amino acids. Trimming took 6 bases from V and 3 from J, leaving 19 bases between them. For the CDR3, the DNA is TGTGCCAGCAGCCCGGGGCTGAGCGTTGTGACAGATACGCAGTATTTT. Translation gives CASSPGLSVVTDTQYF.

This chain links TRBV5-1 with TRBJ1-2; the match to TRBD1 covers 9 bases. V lost 1 base to trimming and J lost 6 bases; unmatched junction nucleotides: 7. The germline V gene has CDR1 SGHRS and CDR2 YFSETQ. The CDR3 sequence is 15 residues long. DNA of the CDR3: TGCGCCAGCAGCTTGCAGGGGGACAGGGCGAATGGCTACACCTTC. Translation gives CASSLQGDRANGYTF.

There are many counts of this clonotype. V and J are TRBV5-1 and TRBJ2-1, with a tentative D call TRBD2 (5 bases). V lost 0 bases, J lost 0 bases, and 16 bases lay in between. Germline V gene lookup returns CDR1 SGHRS and CDR2 YFSETQ. The CDR3 is made up of 18 amino acids. The CDR3 spells CASSLGERRQSSYNEQFF. CDR3 DNA: TGCGCCAGCAGCTTGGGGGAGAGGCGCCAAAGCTCCTACAATGAGCAGTTCTTC.

In its sample, this clonotype was seen many times. The chain links TRBV18 to TRBJ2-7; no firm D call. V gave up 1 base and J gave up 2 bases, with 12 bases separating them. The CDR3 runs to 15 residues. From germline, CDR1 is KGHSH and CDR2 LQKENI. The CDR3 protein is CASSPRSGATYEQYF. The CDR3 DNA sequence: TGTGCCAGCTCACCACGGTCGGGTGCAACCTACGAGCAGTACTTC.

This clonotype was recorded many times. The CDR3 bases are TGCAGTGCTGTCGGGACAGAGGTAGGGGGGAAAATCTACGAGCAGTACTTC. Translated: CSAVGTEVGGKIYEQYF. The rearrangement links TRBV20-1 to TRBJ2-7; D perhaps matches TRBD1 (7 bases). In germline, CDR1 is DFQATT, CDR2 SNEGSKA (reference sequence). The length of the CDR3 is 17 residues. With 5 bases removed from V and 3 bases from J, the gap between germline ends came to 26 bases.

This clonotype has more than one count but fewer than ten. The rearrangement uses TRBV4-1 and TRBJ2-1, with D perhaps TRBD1 (6 bases). Germline CDR1 reads MGHRA; CDR2 reads YSYEKL. The V end was cut by 1 base, the J end by 2 bases, with 12 bases between. This CDR3 spans 16 amino acids. The CDR3 region has the DNA TGCGCCAGCAGCCAAGTCGGCAGGGGAACCTACAATGAGCAGTTCTTC. It translates to CASSQVGRGTYNEQFF.

This clonotype was recorded at least ten times. The gene calls are TRBV5-1 and TRBJ1-2; maybe TRBD1 (6 bases). The CDR3 covers 14 residues. Germline lookup yields CDR1 SGHRS and CDR2 YFSETQ. The V gene lost 0 bases and the J gene lost 4 bases, with 10 bases spanning the gap. This CDR3 reads CASSLDGGGYGYTF. The CDR3 coding sequence is TGCGCCAGCAGCTTGGATGGGGGCGGCTATGGCTACACCTTC.

This clonotype was seen repeatedly, ten times or more. The chain is built from TRBV6-1 and TRBJ1-5; 8 positions match TRBD1. V gave up 1 base and J gave up 7 bases; unmatched junction bases: 3. Germline V gene lookup returns CDR1 MNHNS and CDR2 SASEGT. The CDR3 loop spans 14 amino acids. CDR3 residues: CASSEGTGRQPQHF. DNA for the CDR3: TGTGCCAGCAGTGAAGGGACAGGGCGGCAGCCCCAGCATTTT.